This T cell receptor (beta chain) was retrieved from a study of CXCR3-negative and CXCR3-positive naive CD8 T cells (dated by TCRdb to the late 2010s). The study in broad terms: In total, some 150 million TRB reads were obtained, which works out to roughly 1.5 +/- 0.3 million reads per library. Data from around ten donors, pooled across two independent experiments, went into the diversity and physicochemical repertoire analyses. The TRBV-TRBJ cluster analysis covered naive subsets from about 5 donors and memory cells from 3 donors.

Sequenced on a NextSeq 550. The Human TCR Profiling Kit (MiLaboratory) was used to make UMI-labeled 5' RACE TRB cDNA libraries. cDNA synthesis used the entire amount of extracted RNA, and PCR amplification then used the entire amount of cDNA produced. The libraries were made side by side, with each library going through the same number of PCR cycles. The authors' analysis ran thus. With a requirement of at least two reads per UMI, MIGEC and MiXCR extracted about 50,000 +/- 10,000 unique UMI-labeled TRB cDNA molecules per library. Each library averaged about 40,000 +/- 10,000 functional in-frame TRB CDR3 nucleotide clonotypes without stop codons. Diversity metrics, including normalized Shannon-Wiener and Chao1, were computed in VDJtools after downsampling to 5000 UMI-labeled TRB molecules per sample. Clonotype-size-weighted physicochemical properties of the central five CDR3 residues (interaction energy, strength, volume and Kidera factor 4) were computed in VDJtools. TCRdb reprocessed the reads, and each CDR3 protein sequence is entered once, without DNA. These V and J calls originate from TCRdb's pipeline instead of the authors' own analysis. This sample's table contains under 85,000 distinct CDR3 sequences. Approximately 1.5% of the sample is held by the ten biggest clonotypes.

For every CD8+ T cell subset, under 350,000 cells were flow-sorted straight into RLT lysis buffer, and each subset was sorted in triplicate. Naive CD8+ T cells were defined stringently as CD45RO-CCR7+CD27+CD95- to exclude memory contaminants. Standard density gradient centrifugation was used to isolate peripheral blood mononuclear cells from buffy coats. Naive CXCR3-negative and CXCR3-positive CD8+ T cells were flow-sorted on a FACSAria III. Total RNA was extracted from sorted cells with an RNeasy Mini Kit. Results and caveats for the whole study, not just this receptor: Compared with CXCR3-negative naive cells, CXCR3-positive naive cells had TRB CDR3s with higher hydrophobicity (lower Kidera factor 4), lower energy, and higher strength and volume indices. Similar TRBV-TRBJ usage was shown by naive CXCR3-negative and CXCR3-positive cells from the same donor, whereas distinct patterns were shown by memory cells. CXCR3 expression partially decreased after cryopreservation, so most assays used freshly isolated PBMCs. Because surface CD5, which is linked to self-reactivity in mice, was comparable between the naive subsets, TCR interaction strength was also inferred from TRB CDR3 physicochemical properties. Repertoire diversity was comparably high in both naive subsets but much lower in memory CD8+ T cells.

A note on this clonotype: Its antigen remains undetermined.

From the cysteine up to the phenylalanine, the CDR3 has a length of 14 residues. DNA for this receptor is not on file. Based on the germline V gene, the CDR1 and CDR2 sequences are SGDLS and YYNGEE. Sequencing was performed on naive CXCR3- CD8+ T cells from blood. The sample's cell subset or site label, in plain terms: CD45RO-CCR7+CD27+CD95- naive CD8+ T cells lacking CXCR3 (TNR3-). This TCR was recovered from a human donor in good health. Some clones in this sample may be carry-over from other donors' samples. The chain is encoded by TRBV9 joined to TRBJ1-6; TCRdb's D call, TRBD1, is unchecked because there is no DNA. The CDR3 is CASSVGGANSPLHF.